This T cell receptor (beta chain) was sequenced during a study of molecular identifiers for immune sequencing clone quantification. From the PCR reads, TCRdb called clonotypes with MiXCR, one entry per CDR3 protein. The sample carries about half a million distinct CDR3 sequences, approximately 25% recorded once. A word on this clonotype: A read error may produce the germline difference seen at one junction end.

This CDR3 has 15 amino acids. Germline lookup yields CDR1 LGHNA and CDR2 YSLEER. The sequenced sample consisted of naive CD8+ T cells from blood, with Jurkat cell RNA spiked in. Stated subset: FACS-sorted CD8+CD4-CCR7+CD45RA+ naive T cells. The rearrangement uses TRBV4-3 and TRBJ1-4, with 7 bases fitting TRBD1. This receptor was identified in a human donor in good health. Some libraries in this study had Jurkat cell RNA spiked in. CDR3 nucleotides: TGCGCCAACAGCCAGGGGACAGCAACTAATGAAAAACTGTTTTTT. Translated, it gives CANSQGTATNEKLFF.